The T cell receptor (beta chain) described here comes from a study of blood T cell repertoires in COVID-19. Study details: Spain, Italy and the United States supplied samples that represented acute and convalescent COVID-19. The analysed material was cDNA or gDNA that came from T cells, B-cell-depleted T cells, or PBMCs.

This clone was seen only once. The authors' processing: Amplifying reference gene primers gave estimates of nucleated cell counts. The data were produced by immunoSEQ multiplex PCR, yet TCRdb's version contains in-frame clones alone and is incomplete. That table gives V, J and clone size, and the DNA gave D and trimming. The table includes roughly 200,000 clones, approximately 87% detected once. The sequencing input was peripheral blood. This TCR came from a man in his fifties or sixties who had recovered from COVID-19.

CDR3 nucleotide sequence: TGTGCCAGCAGCTTAGAGACAGGCACCGGGGAGCTGTTTTTT. It specifies CASSLETGTGELFF. The J gene is TRBJ2-2, the V gene TRBV7-2; possible D gene TRBD1, 6 bases. The CDR3 totals 14 residues. From germline, CDR1 is SGHTA and CDR2 FQGNSA. V was cut by 1 base and J by 4 bases, with 7 bases left in between.